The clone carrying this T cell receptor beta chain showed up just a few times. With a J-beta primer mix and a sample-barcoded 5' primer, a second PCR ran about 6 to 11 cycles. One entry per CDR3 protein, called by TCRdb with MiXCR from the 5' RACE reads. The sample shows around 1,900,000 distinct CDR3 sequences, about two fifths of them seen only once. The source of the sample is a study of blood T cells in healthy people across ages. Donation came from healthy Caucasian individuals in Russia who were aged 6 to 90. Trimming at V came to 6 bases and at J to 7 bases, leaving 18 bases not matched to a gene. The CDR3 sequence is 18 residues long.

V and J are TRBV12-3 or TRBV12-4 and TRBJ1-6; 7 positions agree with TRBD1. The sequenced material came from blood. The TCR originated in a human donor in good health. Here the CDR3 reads CASRYRDSLKKWNSPLHF. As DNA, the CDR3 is TGTGCCAGCAGATACCGGGACAGTCTCAAAAAATGGAATTCACCCCTCCACTTT.